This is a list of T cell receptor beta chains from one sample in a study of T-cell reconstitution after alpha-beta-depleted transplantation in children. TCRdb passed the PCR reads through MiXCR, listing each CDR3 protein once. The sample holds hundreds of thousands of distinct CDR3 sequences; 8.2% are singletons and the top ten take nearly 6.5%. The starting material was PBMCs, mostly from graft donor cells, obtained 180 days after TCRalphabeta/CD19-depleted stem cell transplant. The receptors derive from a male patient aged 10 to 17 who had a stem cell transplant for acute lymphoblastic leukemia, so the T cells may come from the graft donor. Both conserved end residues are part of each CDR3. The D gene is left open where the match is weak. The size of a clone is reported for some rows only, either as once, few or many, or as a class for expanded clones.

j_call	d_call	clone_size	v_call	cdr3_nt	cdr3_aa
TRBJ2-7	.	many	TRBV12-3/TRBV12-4	TGTGCCAGCAGTTTCCGCCCCAAACCGGACTACGAGCAGTACTTC	CASSFRPKPDYEQYF
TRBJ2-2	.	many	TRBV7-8	TGTGCCAGCAGCCTCATCGGGGTTACGAACACCGGGGAGCTGTTTTTT	CASSLIGVTNTGELFF
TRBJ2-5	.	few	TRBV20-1	TGCAGTGCTAGAGGTCTTAGCGAGCCTCAAGAGACCCAGTACTTC	CSARGLSEPQETQYF
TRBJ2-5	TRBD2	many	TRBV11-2	TGTGCCAGCAGCGTCGGGACTAGCGTTGAGACCCAGTACTTC	CASSVGTSVETQYF
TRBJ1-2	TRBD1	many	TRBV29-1	TGCAGCGTTGGAGGGCGGGGACAGGGAGATGGCTACACCTTC	CSVGGRGQGDGYTF
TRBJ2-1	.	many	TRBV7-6	TGTGCCAGCAGCCCCCCTAACGGTGGGTACAATGAGCAGTTCTTC	CASSPPNGGYNEQFF
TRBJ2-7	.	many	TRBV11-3	TGTGCCAGCAGCTTAATAGGCGGCTACGAGCAGTACTTC	CASSLIGGYEQYF
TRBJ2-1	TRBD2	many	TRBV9	TGTGCCAGCAGCGTTGGAGCGGGAGACTACAATGAGCAGTTCTTC	CASSVGAGDYNEQFF
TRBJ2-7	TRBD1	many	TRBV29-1	TGCAGCGTTGAGGCAGGCCAGGGGGCCCTCTACGAGCAGTACTTC	CSVEAGQGALYEQYF
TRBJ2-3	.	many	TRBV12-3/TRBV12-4	TGTGCCAGCAGTCCCAGGGCCAACACAGATACGCAGTATTTT	CASSPRANTDTQYF
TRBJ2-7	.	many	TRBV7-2	TGTGCCAGCAGCTTAGTGGCAGGGCCAACCCCTACTTACGAGCAGTACTTC	CASSLVAGPTPTYEQYF
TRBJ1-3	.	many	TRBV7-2	TGTGCCAGCAGCTTAGATACCTCTGGAAACACCATATATTTT	CASSLDTSGNTIYF
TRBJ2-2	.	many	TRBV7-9	TGTGCCAGCAGCTTATTGGCGGGGAGGACCGGGGAGCTGTTTTTT	CASSLLAGRTGELFF
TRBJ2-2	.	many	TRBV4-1	TGCGCCAGCAGCAAGGAGGTCACCGGGGAGCTGTTTTTT	CASSKEVTGELFF
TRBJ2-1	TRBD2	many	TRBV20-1	TGCAGTGCTAGAGACCAGCGGGAGGGCCGGAATGAGCAGTTCTTC	CSARDQREGRNEQFF
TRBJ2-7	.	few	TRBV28	TGTGCCAGCAGTTTAAGGGGTACAGTCTACGAGCAGTACTTC	CASSLRGTVYEQYF
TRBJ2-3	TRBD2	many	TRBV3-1	TGTGCCAGCAGCCACAGAGCGGGAACTAGCGGGAGTAGGGGTACGCAGTATTTT	CASSHRAGTSGSRGTQYF
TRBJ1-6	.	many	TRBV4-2	TGTGCCAGCAGCCAAGATGGGGGGCTGGGCTCCTATAATTCACCCCTCCACTTT	CASSQDGGLGSYNSPLHF
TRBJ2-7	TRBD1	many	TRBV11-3	TGTGCCAGCAGTCAGGGGGACGAGCAGTACTTC	CASSQGDEQYF
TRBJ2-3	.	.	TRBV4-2	TGTGCCAGCAGCCAAGAATCGGCTACCCTCACAGATACGCAGTATTTT	CASSQESATLTDTQYF
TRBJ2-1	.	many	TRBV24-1	TGTGCCACCAGTGATTTAGGGGGCAATGAGCAGTTCTTC	CATSDLGGNEQFF
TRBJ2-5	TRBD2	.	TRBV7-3	TGTGCCAGCAGCTTAGGAAGCGGGAGGGCCCCGGGGGAGACCCAGTACTTC	CASSLGSGRAPGETQYF
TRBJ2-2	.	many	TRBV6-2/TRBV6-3	TGTGCCAGCAGTTACCCAAGACAGATCTTGAACACCGGGGAGCTGTTTTTT	CASSYPRQILNTGELFF
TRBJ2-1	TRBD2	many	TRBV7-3	TGTGCCAGCAGCTCCTCGGTAGCGGGAAGTTACAATGAGCAGTTCTTC	CASSSSVAGSYNEQFF
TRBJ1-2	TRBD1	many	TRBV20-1	TGCAGTGCTCCGGCGCAGGGGGGTGCCGGCTACACCTTC	CSAPAQGGAGYTF
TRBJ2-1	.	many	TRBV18	TGTGCCAGCTCACCACCCGGTAACAATGAGCAGTTCTTC	CASSPPGNNEQFF
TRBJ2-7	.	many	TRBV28	TGTGCCAGCAGTTTTGGGAACTACGAGCAGTACTTC	CASSFGNYEQYF
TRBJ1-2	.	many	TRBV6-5	TGTGCCAGCAGTTACCGGGCAGGGGCTCCCTATGGCTACACCTTC	CASSYRAGAPYGYTF